This entry is about one TCR beta chain. The data were taken from a study of blood T cell repertoires in COVID-19. For the study at large: The origin of the acute and convalescent COVID-19 samples was the United States, Italy and Spain.

CDR1 is SQVTM and CDR2 is ANQGSEA in the germline V gene. Losses at the gene ends were 2 bases for V and 1 base for J; bases not matched to a gene: 13. The CDR3 runs to 17 residues. TCRdb keeps only in-frame clones here, not all; method: immunoSEQ multiplex PCR. Among around 250,000 clones, approximately 90% were seen once, and the ten largest hold less than 4.5%. The sequenced sample was peripheral blood. This TCR was recovered from a young man with active or convalescent COVID-19. This rearrangement joins TRBV29-1 to TRBJ1-1; TRBD1 agrees at 7 bases. The CDR3 sequence is CSVEFGPGQTANTEAFF. As DNA, the CDR3 is TGCAGCGTTGAATTCGGGCCGGGACAGACGGCGAACACTGAAGCTTTCTTT.